This T cell receptor beta chain was identified in a study of spatial heterogeneity in lung cancer. Study findings and constraints: Counts of expanded intratumoral alpha and beta TCRs tracked tumor mutation counts.

Trimming cost V 1 base and J 5 bases, with 24 bases left between them. The germline V gene encodes CDR1 DFQATT and CDR2 SNEGSKA (reference sequence). The CDR3 contains 18 residues. TCRdb fed the 5' RACE reads into MiXCR, producing one record per CDR3 protein. The sample comprises around 20,000 distinct CDR3 sequences, approximately 2.8% of which are singletons, and 7% to 8% rests with the top ten. This clonotype was observed at least ten times. Its antigen is unidentified. Sample time point: sample taken at primary tumor resection. This specimen consisted of lung tumor tissue, obtained at surgery. The sequence derives from a male donor with early-stage non-small cell lung cancer. V gene TRBV20-1 combines with J gene TRBJ2-1, with D tentatively TRBD2 (6 bases). The CDR3 protein is CSARGPNGDSVLDNEQFF. CDR3 nucleotides: TGCAGTGCTAGAGGGCCCAACGGGGACTCGGTACTTGACAATGAGCAGTTCTTC.